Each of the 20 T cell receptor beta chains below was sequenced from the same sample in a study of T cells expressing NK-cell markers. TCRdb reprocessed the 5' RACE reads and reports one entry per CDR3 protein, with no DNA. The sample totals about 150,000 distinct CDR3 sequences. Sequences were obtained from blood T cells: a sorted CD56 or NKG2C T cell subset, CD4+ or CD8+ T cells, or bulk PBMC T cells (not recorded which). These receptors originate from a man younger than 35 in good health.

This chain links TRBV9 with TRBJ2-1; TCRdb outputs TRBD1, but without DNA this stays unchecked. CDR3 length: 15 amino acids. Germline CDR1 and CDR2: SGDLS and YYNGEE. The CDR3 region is CASSVGQGGLDEQFF.

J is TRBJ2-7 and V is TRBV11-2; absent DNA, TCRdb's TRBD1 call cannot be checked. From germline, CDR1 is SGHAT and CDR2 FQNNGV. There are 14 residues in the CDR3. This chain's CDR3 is CASSFGTTTYEQYF.

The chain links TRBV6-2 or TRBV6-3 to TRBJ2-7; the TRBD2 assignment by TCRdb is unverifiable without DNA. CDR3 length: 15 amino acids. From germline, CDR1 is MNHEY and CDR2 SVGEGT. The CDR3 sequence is CASSWGLAGNYEQYF.

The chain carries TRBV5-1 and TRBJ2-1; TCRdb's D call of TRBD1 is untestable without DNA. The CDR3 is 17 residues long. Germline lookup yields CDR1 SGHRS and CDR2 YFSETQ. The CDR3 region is CASSLESAGPPYNEQFF.

The CDR3 sequence: CASSLSEGYEQYF. J is TRBJ2-7 and V is TRBV11-2; TCRdb's D call, TRBD1, is unchecked because there is no DNA. The CDR3 spans 13 residues. Germline loops: CDR1 SGHAT, CDR2 FQNNGV.

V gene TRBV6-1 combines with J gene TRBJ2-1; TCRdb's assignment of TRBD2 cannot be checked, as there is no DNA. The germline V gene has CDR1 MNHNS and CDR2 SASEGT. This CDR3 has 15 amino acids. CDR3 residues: CASSEAVAGGNEQFF.

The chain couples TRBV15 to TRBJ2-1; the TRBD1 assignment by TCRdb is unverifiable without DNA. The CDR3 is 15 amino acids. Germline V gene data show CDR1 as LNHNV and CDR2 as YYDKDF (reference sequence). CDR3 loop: CATSKWGDDDGRQFF.

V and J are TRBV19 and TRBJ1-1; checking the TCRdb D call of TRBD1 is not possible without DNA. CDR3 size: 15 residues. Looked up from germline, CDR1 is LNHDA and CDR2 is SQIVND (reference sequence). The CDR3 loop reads CASSISGTVNTEAFF.

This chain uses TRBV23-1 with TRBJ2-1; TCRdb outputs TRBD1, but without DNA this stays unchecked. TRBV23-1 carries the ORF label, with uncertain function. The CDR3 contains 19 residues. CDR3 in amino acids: CAAAGWAGRPPPSYNEQFF.

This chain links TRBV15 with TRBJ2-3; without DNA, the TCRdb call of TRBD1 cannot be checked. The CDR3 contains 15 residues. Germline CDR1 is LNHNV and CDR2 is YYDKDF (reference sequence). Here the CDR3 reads CATSGPRGGTDTQYF.

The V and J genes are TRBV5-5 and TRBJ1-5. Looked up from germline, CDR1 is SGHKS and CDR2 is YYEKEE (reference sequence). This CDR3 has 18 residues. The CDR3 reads CASSVEGLHGHSNQPQHF.

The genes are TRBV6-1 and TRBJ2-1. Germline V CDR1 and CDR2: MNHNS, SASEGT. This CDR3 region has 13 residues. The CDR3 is CASSESGNNEQFF.

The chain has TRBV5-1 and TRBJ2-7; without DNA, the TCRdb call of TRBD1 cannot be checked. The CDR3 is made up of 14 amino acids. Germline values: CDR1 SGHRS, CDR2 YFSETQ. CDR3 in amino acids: CASSLGQGVYEQYF.

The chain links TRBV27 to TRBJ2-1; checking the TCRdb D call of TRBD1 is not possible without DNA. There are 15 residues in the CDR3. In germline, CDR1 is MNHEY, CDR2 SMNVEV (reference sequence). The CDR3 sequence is CASSGSGTRYNEQFF.

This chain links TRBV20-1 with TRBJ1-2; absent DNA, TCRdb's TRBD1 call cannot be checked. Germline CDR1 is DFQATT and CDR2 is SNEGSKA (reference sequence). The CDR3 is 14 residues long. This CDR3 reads CSARDIRQPYGYTF.

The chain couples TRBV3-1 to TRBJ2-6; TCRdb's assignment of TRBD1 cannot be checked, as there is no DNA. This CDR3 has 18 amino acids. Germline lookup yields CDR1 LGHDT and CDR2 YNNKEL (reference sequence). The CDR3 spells CASSQDMIRGSGANVLTF. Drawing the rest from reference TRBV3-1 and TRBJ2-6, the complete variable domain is DTAVSQTPKYLVTQMGNDKSIKCEQNLGHDTMYWYKQDSKKFLKIMFSYNNKELIINETVPNRFSPKSPDKAHLNLHINSLELGDSAVYFCASSQDMIRGSGANVLTFGAGSRLTVL.

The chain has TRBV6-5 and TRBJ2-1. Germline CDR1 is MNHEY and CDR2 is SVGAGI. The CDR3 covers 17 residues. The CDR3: CASSYHQPKSSYNEQFF.

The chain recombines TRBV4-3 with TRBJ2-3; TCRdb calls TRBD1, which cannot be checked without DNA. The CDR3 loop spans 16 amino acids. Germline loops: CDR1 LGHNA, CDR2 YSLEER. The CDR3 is CASSQDYTGRTDTQYF.

The CDR3 sequence: CSATQDSNNEQFF. V and J are TRBV20-1 and TRBJ2-1; the TCRdb call, TRBD1, lacks DNA for checking. The germline CDR1 and CDR2 sequences are DFQATT and SNEGSKA (reference sequence). The CDR3 is made up of 13 amino acids.

CDR3 protein: CASSLLAGTDTQYF. The chain uses TRBV7-2 and TRBJ2-3; the D gene TCRdb calls, TRBD2, cannot be checked with no DNA. Germline CDR1 and CDR2: SGHTA and FQGNSA. This CDR3 comprises 14 residues.